The T cell receptor (beta chain) under discussion was sequenced for a study of identical twins (dated by TCRdb to between 2015 and 2016). A note on the overall study: TCR alpha and beta repertoires from monozygotic twins, unrelated adults of various ages and cord blood were deep-sequenced to test whether fetal clonotypes persist. To rule out contamination, replicate twin experiments were performed at different times with different library preparation protocols.

Libraries were built with 5' RACE. The listed sequencing device is Illumina HiSeq 2000. Template switching introduced a universal primer binding site; the final cDNA contained a unique molecular identifier, enabling accurate counting of TCR cDNA molecules. Specific primers in the conserved constant-segment region were used to synthesize first-strand cDNA for the TCR alpha and beta chains. To control for contamination, every cDNA library carried two barcodes: a SMART-Mk sample barcode plus Illumina barcodes. Two successive PCR steps introduced TruSeq adapter sequences along with Illumina sample barcodes. The Illumina HiSeq platform was used with custom primers to sequence TCR alpha and beta cDNA libraries. The original pipeline was this. Unique molecular identifiers were extracted from raw reads with MiGEC, and CDR3 positions were determined with MiXCR. Recombination models were inferred per individual with the repgenHMM and IGoR tools using an EM algorithm. Shared clonotype analysis was performed with the tcR package in R, normalizing sharing by the product of cloneset sizes. To study raw recombination free of thymic and clonal selection effects, out-of-frame nonproductive sequences were analyzed. The public reads were quality trimmed at Q25 with fastp and then assembled into clones with MiXCR by TCRdb, keeping productive beta chains. Rows are combined by CDR3 protein, so each entry shows the most common genes and DNA. TCRdb, not the original authors, processed these V and J calls. This sample gives a few hundred thousand distinct CDR3 sequences in total; 9% to 15% of them show up just once. The ten biggest clones cover around 6.9% of the sample.

The germline V gene (reference sequence) sets CDR1 to LNHNV and CDR2 to YYDKDF. Germline trimming amounts to 8 bases on V and 4 bases on J, with 5 as the count of junction bases outside the gene matches. Including cysteine and phenylalanine, the CDR3 has 13 amino acids. The sequence is cut down to CDR3 DNA, 39 bases in frame from base 1. This clonotype showed up many times. Its antigen is still unknown. Qualities for individual bases were not recorded, and no much larger clone is one base off. Only healthy Caucasian donors were included. The twin cohort comprised three pairs of female monozygotic twins, all aged about 18 to 29 years. Positive isolation kits from Invitrogen were used to isolate the CD4+ and CD8+ T cell populations. What the work shows at the level of the full study, not this receptor alone: Zero-insertion analyses could be partly confounded by invariant T cells such as MAIT and iNKT, though diverse VJ usage argued against such confounding for most clonotypes. In beta out-of-frame sequences, excess twin sharing was weaker, because having fewer shared sequences lowered the signal-to-noise ratio. In monozygotic twins, recombination models systematically underestimated out-of-frame TCR alpha sharing, but the models matched the sharing seen between unrelated individuals. Because the same donors could not be followed over many years, the conclusions depended on cross-sectional statistical analysis. Compared with coincidental sharing between unrelated individuals, an excess of low generation-probability sequences was observed among out-of-frame TCR alpha sequences shared between twins. Fewer insertions were carried by abundant cord blood beta clonotypes, a similar but weaker trend appeared in young adult naive repertoires, and no such trend appeared in memory repertoires.

These data were likewise used in another study, on yellow fever vaccine responses in identical twins. According to the second study: The authors reported that the T cell response to vaccination in identical twins appeared partly convergent and partly personalized. Focusing on identical twins, the study followed the T cell clones that responded to the vaccine, and did so with precision.

The sequencing sample was made of CD8+ T cells sorted from blood. This receptor chain uses TRBV15 and TRBJ2-1; a stretch of 7 junction bases matches TRBD2. The source is a woman in her late teens or twenties in good health. DNA sequence: TGTGCCACCGCGGGGAGGGGATACAATGAGCAGTTCTTC. Translation gives CATAGRGYNEQFF. Beyond the CDR3, the reference TRBV15 and TRBJ2-1 genes provide the residues; the full variable domain reads: DAMVIQNPRYQVTQFGKPVTLSCSQTLNHNVMYWYQQKSSQAPKLLFHYYDKDFNNEADTPDNFQSRRPNTSFCFLDIRSPGLGDTAMYLCATAGRGYNEQFFGPGTRLTVL.